These 32 T cell receptor beta chains share one sample of origin, sequenced in a study of tumor-infiltrating lymphocytes in primary liver carcinoma (dated by TCRdb to 2015 to 2018). Without any cell sorting, total RNA and DNA were extracted together from around 20-30 mg of bulk tissue using the AllPrep DNA/RNA mini kit. Instrument used: Illumina HiSeq 2500. A constant-region primer and ProtoScript II reverse transcriptase were used to reverse-transcribe TCRbeta-specific cDNA from approximately 500 ng total RNA. Three nested multiplex PCR rounds, following a slightly modified ARM-PCR procedure, were used to build the TCRbeta libraries. Multiplex TRBV1-TRBV30 forward primers and a Cbeta reverse primer were used in the first two PCR rounds, each of which was run for approximately 9 cycles. Through fastp at Q25 and MiXCR, TCRdb rebuilt clones from the public reads, retaining in-frame beta chains. A single entry per CDR3 protein holds the most common genes and DNA from its merged rows. Within this sample are tens of thousands of distinct CDR3 sequences, with more than 65% of them counted one time only. The biggest ten clones account for just under 20% of the sample.

Sequencing was carried out using liver tumor tissue from sampling region 1. What this sample's cell subset or site label stands for: tumor region T1, superior pole. Source of these receptors: a man aged 40-49 years with primary liver carcinoma and hepatitis B virus infection.

In the case of this clonotype: The junction does not match germline at one end; this may be a read error. The rearrangement uses TRBV6-1 and TRBJ2-3; perhaps TRBD1 as D (6 bases). The CDR3 runs to 14 residues. CDR1 is MNHNS, CDR2 SASEGT, per germline. The CDR3: CTSSDSTGLDAQYF. DNA of the CDR3: TGTACCAGCAGTGATTCCACAGGGTTGGATGCGCAGTATTTT.

Of note for this clonotype: A junction end diverges from the germline sequence, so it may reflect a read error. The genes are TRBV4-2 and TRBJ2-7; D possibly corresponds to TRBD2 (6 bases). CDR1 and CDR2 from the germline V gene are LGHNA and YNFKEQ. CDR3 length: 15 residues. CDR3 nucleotide sequence: TGTGCCAGCAGCCAAGATCTCGGGAGCACCTACGATCAGTACTTC. It encodes CASSQDLGSTYDQYF.

This clonotype is a singleton in its sample. Given a much more abundant clone one base away, this may be a read error. V usage is TRBV28 and J usage is TRBJ1-2; the D gene is possibly TRBD1 (6 bases). Germline V lookup: CDR1 MDHEN, CDR2 SYDVKM. This CDR3 has 15 residues. This CDR3 reads CASSFGDTGLDGNTF. The DNA for the CDR3 is TGTGCCAGCAGTTTTGGGGATACAGGGTTAGATGGCAACACCTTC.

The chain uses TRBV6-5 and TRBJ2-1; 9 bases align to TRBD2. In germline, CDR1 is MNHEY, CDR2 SVGAGI. J lost 6 bases, V lost 6 bases, and 9 bases had no gene match. The CDR3 consists of 15 residues. CDR3 nucleotides: TGTGCCAGCAGGATGTCCGGGACTAGCCCCAATGAGCAGTTCTTC. It is translated as CASRMSGTSPNEQFF.

A remark on this clonotype: One end of the junction is discordant with germline, which a read error may explain. The V and J genes are TRBV10-2 and TRBJ2-7, with D possibly being TRBD2 (7 bases). The CDR3 totals 13 residues. CDR1 WSHSY and CDR2 SAAADI come from the germline V gene. The CDR3 DNA is TGCGCCAGCAGAGGGGGGGGCTCCTACGGGCAGTACTTC. It translates to CASRGGGSYGQYF.

Notes on this clonotype: Given the absence of the conserved phenylalanine or tryptophan at the CDR3 end, a read error is likely. The DNA is omitted, as the CDR3 cannot be located on it reliably, and the CDR3 follows TCRdb's listing. V and J are TRBV11-2 and TRBJ1-4; the D segment call TRBD1 is taken from the table without a DNA check. The V gene's germline CDR1 is SGHAT and CDR2 FQNNGV. The CDR3 region is 14 residues in length, termini included. The CDR3 sequence: CASSLEVGDEKLLV.

The genes are TRBV5-1 and TRBJ1-2; D gene uncertain. The CDR3 runs 17 residues. Germline lookup yields CDR1 SGHRS and CDR2 YFSETQ. V was clipped by 4 bases and J by 2 bases, with 21 bases between them. In DNA form, the CDR3 reads TGCGCCAGCAGCCCAGGAGGGCTGACGGACCCAAACTATGGCTACACCTTC. Protein sequence: CASSPGGLTDPNYGYTF.

The chain combines TRBV20-1 with TRBJ2-3; weak D call: TRBD2 (5 bases). Germline CDR1 reads DFQATT; CDR2 reads SNEGSKA (reference sequence). CDR3 length equals 15 residues. The V and J ends lost 3 bases and 7 bases respectively, with 20 bases between them. The CDR3 is CSARALDLNKNTQYF. The DNA for the CDR3 is TGCAGTGCTAGGGCGTTGGACTTGAACAAGAATACGCAGTATTTT.

The chain uses TRBV27 and TRBJ1-2; D is unclear. The CDR3 totals 14 residues. Germline V gene data show CDR1 as MNHEY and CDR2 as SMNVEV (reference sequence). Trimming left V 1 base short and J 0 bases short, with 6 bases between. CDR3 residues: CASSLYGANYGYTF. Written as DNA, the CDR3 is TGTGCCAGCAGTTTATACGGTGCTAACTATGGCTACACCTTC.

This clonotype was seen only once. One junction end disagrees with the germline gene, perhaps due to a read error. The chain couples TRBV6-5 to TRBJ2-7, with TRBD2 matching over 8 bases. CDR1 and CDR2 from the germline V gene are MNHEY and SVGAGI. The CDR3 consists of 14 residues. The CDR3 reads CVSSPGTSLDEQYF. CDR3 nucleotide sequence: TGTGTCAGCAGCCCCGGGACTAGTCTCGACGAGCAGTACTTC.

In regard to this clonotype: Given the absence of the conserved phenylalanine or tryptophan at the CDR3 end, a read error is likely. The chain recombines TRBV29-1 with TRBJ2-1; 9 bases map to TRBD1. Trimming removed 7 bases from V and 12 bases from J; junction bases left unmatched: 16. The germline CDR1 and CDR2 sequences are SQVTM and ANQGSEA. This CDR3 has 14 amino acids. CDR3 region: CSGWPGQGVDVQFC. The CDR3 DNA reads TGCAGCGGATGGCCGGGACAGGGTGTGGATGTGCAGTTCTGC.

As regards this clonotype: Because it lacks the conserved phenylalanine or tryptophan at the end, this CDR3 is likely a read error. The rearrangement joins TRBV24-1 to TRBJ2-1; 12 nucleotides agree with TRBD2. Germline V CDR1 and CDR2: KGHDR, SFDVKD. CDR3 length: 19 residues. The V gene end was trimmed by 5 bases and the J gene end by 0 bases; junction bases not matched to a gene: 10. CDR3 sequence reads: CATSGPQTSGRSSYNEQFI. CDR3 DNA sequence: TGTGCCACCAGTGGTCCCCAGACTAGCGGGAGAAGCTCCTACAATGAGCAGTTCATC.

J is TRBJ2-4 and V is TRBV28, with D hard to call. CDR3 size: 16 residues. Germline CDR1 is MDHEN and CDR2 is SYDVKM. V shed 2 bases and J shed 3 bases, with 14 bases lying between them. CDR3 loop: CASSLASGLIKNIQYF. CDR3 bases: TGTGCCAGCAGTTTAGCTTCCGGGCTAATCAAAAACATTCAGTACTTC.

A word on this clonotype: Just one base apart from a much larger clone, this may be a read error. The genes are TRBV7-9 and TRBJ2-5, with no clear D. V was cut by 0 bases and J by 5 bases, with 13 bases left in between. The germline V gene has CDR1 SEHNR and CDR2 FQNEAQ (reference sequence). There are 15 residues in the CDR3. The CDR3 here is CASSLARAFHETQYF. CDR3 bases: TGTGCCAGCAGCTTAGCCAGAGCTTTCCATGAGACCCAGTACTTC.

This clonotype rates as medium-sized. The J gene is TRBJ1-1, the V gene TRBV11-2, with 8 bases that match TRBD1. Germline lookup yields CDR1 SGHAT and CDR2 FQNNGV. This CDR3 comprises 19 residues. The V gene end was trimmed by 1 base and the J gene end by 1 base; junction bases not matched to a gene: 14. CDR3 nucleotides: TGTGCCAGCAGCTTAGTGAGACCGGGACAGGAATTCAGGAACACTGAAGCTTTCTTT. Translated: CASSLVRPGQEFRNTEAFF.

This clonotype has ten or more counts. This chain links TRBV5-4 with TRBJ2-1; D call uncertain. V was pared by 3 bases and J by 0 bases, with 13 bases between. There are 16 residues in the CDR3. Looked up from germline, CDR1 is SGHNT and CDR2 is YYREEE (reference sequence). The CDR3 loop reads CASSSGGDSSYNEQFF. CDR3 coding DNA: TGTGCCAGCAGCTCGGGTGGGGATTCCTCCTACAATGAGCAGTTCTTC.

Many counts were recorded for this clonotype. V gene TRBV5-5 combines with J gene TRBJ2-4; unclear D gene. Germline V gene sequence: CDR1 SGHKS, CDR2 YYEKEE (reference sequence). The CDR3 length is 12 residues. V lost 0 bases and J lost 8, with 6 bases in between. The CDR3 region is CASSLGVDIQYF. The CDR3 nucleotides are TGTGCCAGCAGCTTGGGCGTGGACATTCAGTACTTC.

This clonotype has just one count. This rearrangement joins TRBV12-3 or TRBV12-4 to TRBJ2-5, with 12 bases that match TRBD2. The CDR3 sequence is 17 residues long. V dropped 8 bases and J dropped 5; count of bases not matched to a gene: 15. The CDR3 loop is CASGYRLAGVPGETQYF. The CDR3 DNA reads as TGTGCCAGCGGCTATCGACTAGCGGGAGTACCGGGGGAGACCCAGTACTTC.

With regard to this clonotype: Lacking the conserved final phenylalanine or tryptophan, this CDR3 likely reflects a read error. The genes are TRBV11-1 and TRBJ2-1; 7 bases agree with TRBD2. The CDR3 extends over 17 amino acids. Germline values: CDR1 SGHAT, CDR2 FQDESV (reference sequence). J lost 5 bases, V lost 5 bases, and 15 bases had no gene match. The CDR3 loop reads CASSLGLTGAVDNEQFL. The CDR3 coding sequence is TGTGCCAGCAGCCTGGGACTAACGGGAGCAGTTGACAATGAGCAGTTCTTA.

The chain employs TRBV12-3 or TRBV12-4 and TRBJ1-5; D is uncertain. The CDR3 runs to 13 residues. V shed 1 base and J shed 11 bases, with 12 bases lying between them. CDR3 residues: CASSLVANQSQHF. CDR3 DNA: TGTGCCAGCAGTTTAGTGGCAAACCAGTCCCAGCATTTT.

The rearrangement joins TRBV20-1 to TRBJ1-1, with D maybe TRBD1 (6 bases). CDR1 is DFQATT and CDR2 is SNEGSKA in the germline V gene (reference sequence). The CDR3 is 15 residues long. Trimming took 7 bases from V and 1 from J, leaving 19 bases between them. For the CDR3, the DNA is TGCAGTGTTAGTCCAACGGGACAAAGGAACACTGAAGCTTTCTTT. Residues: CSVSPTGQRNTEAFF.

This clonotype was observed many times. The chain combines TRBV6-5 with TRBJ1-2; D not resolved. The CDR3 covers 13 residues. V was trimmed by 5 bases and J by 8 bases, leaving 15 bases between them. Germline V CDR1 and CDR2: MNHEY, SVGAGI. Here the CDR3 reads CASSPDGLGGYTF. The CDR3 DNA follows: TGTGCCAGCAGTCCGGACGGCCTAGGAGGCTACACCTTC.

As concerns this clonotype: At one end, the junction sequence differs from germline, possibly due to a read error. The V and J genes are TRBV12-3 or TRBV12-4 and TRBJ2-7; no definite D call. The CDR3 runs to 13 residues. The CDR3 DNA sequence: TGTGCCAGCAGTTTAAGGGAATCCAACGAGCAGCACTTC. Its translation is CASSLRESNEQHF.

Concerning this clonotype itself: The final CDR3 position lacks the conserved phenylalanine or tryptophan, pointing to a likely read error. The DNA is omitted, as the CDR3 cannot be located on it reliably, and the CDR3 follows TCRdb's listing. V and J are TRBV5-5 and TRBJ2-1. Germline CDR1 is SGHKS and CDR2 is YYEKEE (reference sequence). The CDR3 adds up to 13 amino acids, both ends counted. The chain's CDR3 is CASSLDSYNEQLS.

This sequence joins TRBV10-3 and TRBJ2-3; D possibly corresponds to TRBD2 (5 bases). Germline V gene data show CDR1 as ENHRY and CDR2 as SYGVKD. Trimming cost V 8 bases and J 3 bases, with 12 bases left between them. The CDR3 sequence is 13 residues long. In DNA, the CDR3 is TGTGCCATCGGGAGCACCGGGACAGATACGCAGTATTTT. Translating it yields CAIGSTGTDTQYF.

Turning to this clonotype: A much larger clone sits a single nucleotide away, making a read error possible. This chain connects TRBV5-1 to TRBJ2-5; D not certain. This CDR3 region has 15 residues. CDR1 and CDR2 from the germline V gene are SGHRS and YFSETQ. CDR3 amino acids: CASSLSTVYQESQYF. CDR3 DNA: TGCGCCAGCAGCTTGAGCACAGTCTACCAAGAGTCCCAGTACTTC.

In the case of this clonotype: The CDR3 end shows no conserved phenylalanine or tryptophan, and so a read error is likely. No DNA is shown, since the ends of the CDR3 on it are uncertain; the CDR3 is the one TCRdb lists. CDR3: CASSSVIGAYEQCL. The chain is built from TRBV7-8 and TRBJ2-7; the DNA was not used to check the table's D call, TRBD1. The CDR3 sequence runs 14 residues, both termini included. The germline CDR1 and CDR2 sequences are SGHVS and FQNEAQ.

This clonotype turned up a few times. Germline and junction disagree at one end, which may indicate a read error. The chain recombines TRBV12-3 or TRBV12-4 with TRBJ1-1; D perhaps matches TRBD1 (6 bases). CDR3 length: 14 residues. DNA of the CDR3: TGTGCCAGCAGTCCGACAGGAGGGGACACTGAAGCTCTCTTT. Translating it yields CASSPTGGDTEALF.

The DNA for the CDR3 is TGTGCCAGCCGCGTTGCAAGGGGGCTAAGGAGTAATCAGCCCCAGCATTTT. This translates into CASRVARGLRSNQPQHF. This rearrangement joins TRBV28 to TRBJ1-5; 7 bases agree with TRBD1. Germline V gives CDR1 MDHEN, CDR2 SYDVKM. The CDR3 length is 17 residues. J lost 4 bases, V lost 8 bases, and 17 bases had no gene match. Complete variable domain (other parts from reference TRBV28 and TRBJ1-5): DVKVTQSSRYLVKRTGEKVFLECVQDMDHENMFWYRQDPGLGLRLIYFSYDVKMKEKGDIPEGYSVSREKKERFSLILESASTNQTSMYLCASRVARGLRSNQPQHFGDGTRLSIL.

The V and J genes are TRBV12-3 or TRBV12-4 and TRBJ1-5; D is undetermined. Trimming removed 3 bases at V and 9 bases at J, with 15 bases between. The CDR3 has 14 amino acids. The CDR3 DNA reads as TGTGCCAGCAGTTTTGGGCAAGGCGATGGGCCCCAGCATTTT. Translation gives CASSFGQGDGPQHF.

This clonotype was seen at least ten times. The V and J genes are TRBV12-3 or TRBV12-4 and TRBJ1-3; D ambiguous. The CDR3 is 12 amino acids. The V end was cut by 6 bases, the J end by 4 bases, with 7 bases between. This CDR3 reads CASSALGNTIYF. In nucleotides, the CDR3 is TGTGCCAGCAGCGCCCTAGGAAACACCATATATTTT.

Concerning this clonotype: The junction does not match germline at one end; this may be a read error. The chain has TRBV4-1 and TRBJ1-5; D not resolved. The CDR3 is 16 amino acids. The germline V gene encodes CDR1 MGHRA and CDR2 YSYEKL. CDR3 bases: TGCACCAGCGGCTTACGCCAGGATATAGGGCATCAGCCCCATCATTTT. This encodes CTSGLRQDIGHQPHHF.